This passage covers 29 T cell receptor beta chains from one sample sequenced in a study of blood T cell repertoires in COVID-19. This table comes from immunoSEQ multiplex PCR, and its TCRdb copy is limited to in-frame clones, with some not included. The sample consists of approximately 240,000 clones, about 88% of them appearing once. Sequencing was carried out using peripheral blood. All receptors come from a woman aged 40 to 49 who had recovered from COVID-19.

This sequence joins TRBV3-1 (or the pseudogene TRBV3-2) and TRBJ1-2; D call uncertain. V shed 0 bases and J shed 5 bases, with 10 bases lying between them. Germline values: CDR1 LGHDT, CDR2 YNNKEL (reference sequence). This CDR3 comprises 14 residues. CDR3 residues: CASSQDRRDYGYTF. The CDR3 nucleotides read TGTGCCAGCAGCCAAGATAGGAGGGATTATGGCTACACCTTC.

The V call is TRBV6-2 or TRBV6-3, the J call TRBJ2-5; 14 bases map to TRBD2. The CDR3 is 17 residues long. Germline V gene data show CDR1 as MNHEY and CDR2 as SVGEGT. The trim removed 3 bases at V and 4 bases at J, leaving 7 bases unmatched. CDR3 nucleotides: TGTGCCAGCAGTTATAGCGGGACTAGCGGGAGAATAGAGACCCAGTACTTC. Encoded protein: CASSYSGTSGRIETQYF.

The rearrangement uses TRBV7-9 and TRBJ2-2; perhaps TRBD1 as D (6 bases). V was pared by 4 bases and J by 1 base, with 10 bases between. CDR1 and CDR2 (germline): SEHNR, FQNEAQ (reference sequence). CDR3 size: 15 residues. Here the CDR3 reads CASSYAQGNTGELFF. The CDR3, as DNA: TGTGCCAGCAGCTACGCACAGGGGAACACCGGGGAGCTGTTTTTT.

This clone was counted between two and nine times. The chain links TRBV10-3 to TRBJ1-4; maybe TRBD1 (6 bases). Germline loops: CDR1 ENHRY, CDR2 SYGVKD. This CDR3 contains 13 residues. V lost 3 bases to trimming and J lost 7 bases, with 9 bases between them. The CDR3 sequence is CAISETQGEKLFF. The DNA of the CDR3 is TGTGCCATCAGTGAAACACAGGGTGAAAAACTGTTTTTT.

This chain links TRBV2 with TRBJ1-4; 8 nucleotides align to TRBD1. The CDR3 consists of 14 residues. Germline V gives CDR1 SNHLY, CDR2 FYNNEI. The ends lost 4 bases at V and 5 bases at J; junction bases unmatched: 3. CDR3 residues: CASSGQGANEKLFF. CDR3 sequence (DNA): TGTGCCAGCAGTGGGCAGGGGGCAAATGAAAAACTGTTTTTT.

The V call is TRBV12-3 or TRBV12-4, the J call TRBJ1-6; D gene unclear. The V end was cut by 1 base, the J end by 15 bases, with 10 bases between. The CDR3 length is 12 residues. The CDR3 region is CASSLGGYHLHF. CDR3 DNA: TGTGCCAGCAGTTTAGGCGGGTACCACCTCCACTTT.

The J gene is TRBJ2-7, the V gene TRBV18, with 7 bases matching TRBD1. The V segment lost 4 bases and the J segment 1 base; nucleotides outside the gene matches: 1. The germline gives CDR1 KGHSH, CDR2 LQKENI. This CDR3 has 13 amino acids. CDR3 amino acids: CASSRTGSYEQYF. As DNA, the CDR3 is TGTGCCAGCTCACGGACAGGATCCTACGAGCAGTACTTC.

The chain joins TRBV27 to TRBJ2-7; 7 nucleotides line up with TRBD1. Germline-derived CDR1 and CDR2 are MNHEY and SMNVEV (reference sequence). With 4 bases clipped from V and 3 bases from J, the junction kept 9 bases outside the gene matches. The CDR3 is 15 amino acids. CDR3 amino acids: CASSSVGTDYYEQYF. In DNA form, the CDR3 reads TGTGCCAGCAGTTCCGTCGGGACAGACTACTACGAGCAGTACTTC.

The chain combines TRBV6-1 with TRBJ1-5; D is uncertain. Germline V gene sequence: CDR1 MNHNS, CDR2 SASEGT. This CDR3 is built from 17 residues. The ends were cut back, 0 bases at V and 6 bases at J, with 18 bases in the middle. CDR3 in amino acids: CASSEAGGPRWSQPQHF. The DNA of the CDR3 is TGTGCCAGCAGTGAAGCAGGAGGTCCCCGGTGGAGTCAGCCCCAGCATTTT.

V and J are TRBV18 and TRBJ2-5; perhaps TRBD2 as D (5 bases). This CDR3 has 14 residues. Germline V CDR1 and CDR2: KGHSH, LQKENI. With 3 bases removed from V and 2 bases from J, the gap between germline ends came to 10 bases. In DNA form, the CDR3 reads TGTGCCAGCTCACCTAGGGAGTTGCAAGAGACCCAGTACTTC. Translation gives CASSPRELQETQYF. Using reference TRBV18 and TRBJ2-5 for the parts outside the CDR3, the full variable domain is NAGVMQNPRHLVRRRGQEARLRCSPMKGHSHVYWYRQLPEEGLKFMVYLQKENIIDESGMPKERFSAEFPKEGPSILRIQQVVRGDSAAYFCASSPRELQETQYFGPGTRLLVL.

The chain combines TRBV9 with TRBJ1-2; no firm D call. The CDR3 extends over 13 amino acids. Germline CDR1 SGDLS, CDR2 YYNGEE. V was trimmed by 3 bases and J by 3 bases, leaving 9 bases between them. Written as DNA, the CDR3 is TGTGCCAGCAGCGAGAGGGCTCACTATGGCTACACCTTC. It codes for CASSERAHYGYTF.

V and J are TRBV10-3 and TRBJ2-7, with D maybe TRBD2 (7 bases). V gave up 4 bases and J gave up 3 bases, with 10 bases separating them. There are 13 residues in the CDR3. Germline loops: CDR1 ENHRY, CDR2 SYGVKD. The DNA of the CDR3 is TGTGCCATCAGTGTGGGGGGGCACTACGAGCAGTACTTC. Translation gives CAISVGGHYEQYF.

The chain employs TRBV7-9 and TRBJ2-1, with 9 bases aligning to TRBD1. J gave up 6 bases and V 0 bases, and 3 bases lay outside the gene matches. The CDR3 sequence is 15 residues long. Germline CDR1 and CDR2: SEHNR and FQNEAQ (reference sequence). The CDR3 loop reads CASSLAATGGNEQFF. The CDR3 bases are TGTGCCAGCAGCTTAGCCGCGACAGGGGGCAATGAGCAGTTCTTC.

J is TRBJ1-2 and V is TRBV18; TRBD1 aligns across 7 bases. CDR3 length: 16 residues. From germline, CDR1 is KGHSH and CDR2 LQKENI. Trimming removed 1 base from V and 3 bases from J; junction bases left unmatched: 8. DNA for the CDR3: TGTGCCAGCTCACCACAAGGAATCAGGGGGGACTATGGCTACACCTTC. The encoded protein is CASSPQGIRGDYGYTF. The full variable domain, rest sourced from reference TRBV18 and TRBJ1-2, is NAGVMQNPRHLVRRRGQEARLRCSPMKGHSHVYWYRQLPEEGLKFMVYLQKENIIDESGMPKERFSAEFPKEGPSILRIQQVVRGDSAAYFCASSPQGIRGDYGYTFGSGTRLTVV.

The chain links TRBV5-1 to TRBJ1-2; 9 positions agree with TRBD1. V was clipped by 4 bases and J by 4 bases; unmatched bases: 5. The CDR3 contains 14 residues. Germline lookup yields CDR1 SGHRS and CDR2 YFSETQ. The CDR3 DNA is TGCGCCAGCAGCCGTCAACAGGGGGCCTATGGCTACACCTTC. It codes for CASSRQQGAYGYTF. The full variable domain, in which reference TRBV5-1 and TRBJ1-2 provide the parts outside the CDR3, is KAGVTQTPRYLIKTRGQQVTLSCSPISGHRSVSWYQQTPGQGLQFLFEYFSETQRNKGNFPGRFSGRQFSNSRSEMNVSTLELGDSALYLCASSRQQGAYGYTFGSGTRLTVV.

The chain links TRBV19 to TRBJ1-3, with unresolved D. The CDR3 spans 15 residues. CDR1 is LNHDA and CDR2 is SQIVND in the germline V gene (reference sequence). V was pared by 6 bases and J by 0 bases, with 12 bases between. The CDR3 sequence is CASSLEPHSGNTIYF. In DNA, the CDR3 is TGTGCCAGTAGCTTGGAGCCACACTCTGGAAACACCATATATTTT.

The count of this clone is one. V is TRBV9 and J is TRBJ2-5, with 10 bases that match TRBD1. Germline-derived CDR1 and CDR2 are SGDLS and YYNGEE. The CDR3 loop spans 16 amino acids. The trim removed 2 bases at V and 4 bases at J, leaving 8 bases unmatched. Here the CDR3 reads CASSVSSRTGGETQYF. Here the CDR3 DNA reads TGTGCCAGCAGCGTCTCATCCCGGACAGGGGGAGAGACCCAGTACTTC.

The chain combines TRBV19 with TRBJ1-1; 7 nucleotides line up with TRBD1. V lost 6 bases and J lost 3; bases outside the gene matches: 4. From germline, CDR1 is LNHDA and CDR2 SQIVND (reference sequence). The CDR3 length is 13 residues. The CDR3 DNA reads TGTGCCAGTAGCATCGACAGGGACACTGAAGCTTTCTTT. Its translation: CASSIDRDTEAFF.

The sample holds one count of this clone. The V call is TRBV2, the J call TRBJ2-7; possible D gene TRBD2, 6 bases. Germline values: CDR1 SNHLY, CDR2 FYNNEI. The CDR3 has 15 residues. Trimming cost V 4 bases and J 2 bases, with 15 bases left between them. The CDR3 spells CASSGPSEGAYEQYF. CDR3 coding DNA: TGTGCCAGCAGTGGCCCTAGCGAGGGAGCCTACGAGCAGTACTTC.

In its sample, this clone was seen once. The rearrangement joins TRBV27 to TRBJ2-1; 8 bases are a match to TRBD2. V was clipped by 5 bases and J by 5 bases; unmatched bases: 8. This CDR3 is 15 amino acids long. Germline CDR1 is MNHEY and CDR2 is SMNVEV (reference sequence). CDR3 in DNA: TGTGCCAGCAGTCCGTGGGTAGCGGGGAACAATGAGCAGTTCTTC. Its protein is CASSPWVAGNNEQFF.

The chain joins TRBV19 to TRBJ2-7; possibly TRBD2 for D (5 bases). Trimming left V 0 bases short and J 2 bases short, with 8 bases between. The V gene's germline CDR1 is LNHDA and CDR2 SQIVND (reference sequence). The CDR3 loop spans 14 amino acids. The CDR3 loop reads CASSIERGTYEQYF. As DNA, the CDR3 is TGTGCCAGTAGTATAGAACGGGGTACCTACGAGCAGTACTTC.

This chain uses TRBV5-8 with TRBJ1-1, with D tentatively TRBD1 (5 bases). The V end was cut by 1 base, the J end by 7 bases, with 14 bases between. Germline V CDR1 and CDR2: SGHTS, YDEGEE. There are 14 residues in the CDR3. The CDR3 region is CASSLRGIPIEAFF. In DNA form, the CDR3 reads TGTGCCAGCAGCTTGCGGGGGATCCCCATTGAAGCTTTCTTT.

The chain combines TRBV6-4 with TRBJ2-3; 7 bases agree with TRBD1. Germline V lookup: CDR1 MRHNA, CDR2 SNTAGT. This CDR3 contains 15 residues. The ends lost 0 bases at V and 5 bases at J; junction bases unmatched: 5. DNA of the CDR3: TGTGCCAGCAGTGACTCAGGGGGCGCGATAGATACGCAGTATTTT. Translating gives CASSDSGGAIDTQYF.

The rearrangement uses TRBV11-2 and TRBJ2-2; possibly TRBD1 for D (5 bases). Germline CDR1 reads SGHAT; CDR2 reads FQNNGV. The length of the CDR3 is 14 residues. The V end was cut by 2 bases, the J end by 7 bases, with 11 bases between. CDR3 DNA: TGTGCCAGCAGCTTACCTGCAACAGGCGGGGAGCTGTTTTTT. Translation: CASSLPATGGELFF.

V and J are TRBV5-4 and TRBJ1-2, with D hard to call. The CDR3 spans 12 residues. The germline V and J ends were trimmed by 0 bases and 4 bases, with 4 bases remaining between them. Germline V lookup: CDR1 SGHNT, CDR2 YYREEE (reference sequence). The CDR3 sequence is CASSLAGYGYTF. In DNA, the CDR3 is TGTGCCAGCAGCTTGGCAGGCTATGGCTACACCTTC.

V is TRBV12-3 or TRBV12-4 and J is TRBJ1-5; D ambiguous. This CDR3 spans 12 amino acids. V lost 7 bases and J 4 bases, leaving 8 bases between the germline ends. As DNA, the CDR3 is TGTGCCAGCACCGAACAGAATCAGCCCCAGCATTTT. It is translated as CASTEQNQPQHF.

The chain is built from TRBV7-2 and TRBJ1-5; 9 bases match TRBD1. Trimming at V came to 4 bases and at J to 8 bases, leaving 6 bases not matched to a gene. The CDR3 runs to 14 residues. The germline gives CDR1 SGHTA, CDR2 FQGNSA. Here the CDR3 reads CASSSDRGSEPQHF. As DNA, the CDR3 is TGTGCCAGCAGCTCTGACAGGGGGAGCGAGCCCCAGCATTTT.

This clone was seen more than once but under ten times. The CDR3 DNA follows: TGTGCCAGCAGCCCCCGACTAGCGGGATCTAGCACAGATACGCAGTATTTT. Amino acids: CASSPRLAGSSTDTQYF. The chain recombines TRBV7-2 with TRBJ2-3, with 11 bases matching TRBD2. There are 17 residues in the CDR3. J gave up 0 bases and V 5 bases, and 7 bases lay outside the gene matches. Germline values: CDR1 SGHTA, CDR2 FQGNSA.

CDR3 protein: CAWSPEGGIYGYTF. DNA for the CDR3: TGTGCCTGGAGTCCCGAGGGGGGGATTTATGGCTACACCTTC. V usage is TRBV30 and J usage is TRBJ1-2; weak D call: TRBD1 (6 bases). The CDR3 totals 14 residues. Trimming pared 2 bases from V and 5 bases from J, leaving 15 bases between. Germline-derived CDR1 and CDR2 are GTSNPN and SVGIG (reference sequence).